This T cell receptor (beta chain) comes out of a study of cytomegalovirus exposure and HLA in healthy donors. Overall study: Genotyping of hundreds of donors showed that 80% to 90% belonged to the Caucasian-associated ancestry cluster.

PCR primers comprised 60 Vbeta and 13 Jbeta primers. This table comes from immunoSEQ multiplex PCR, and its TCRdb copy is limited to in-frame clones, with some not included. The table records about 150,000 clones, about two thirds of them present only once. This CDR3 is built from 17 residues. V shed 5 bases and J shed 0 bases, with 14 bases lying between them. Germline V gives CDR1 MNHEY, CDR2 SMNVEV (reference sequence). This clonotype originated in a young woman in good health and CMV-seronegative. Sample: PBMCs. The V gene is TRBV27, the J gene TRBJ2-6, with a tentative D call TRBD1 (5 bases). For the CDR3, the DNA is TGTGCCAGCAGTATCAGGATCGACAGCTCTGGGGCCAACGTCCTGACTTTC. This encodes CASSIRIDSSGANVLTF.